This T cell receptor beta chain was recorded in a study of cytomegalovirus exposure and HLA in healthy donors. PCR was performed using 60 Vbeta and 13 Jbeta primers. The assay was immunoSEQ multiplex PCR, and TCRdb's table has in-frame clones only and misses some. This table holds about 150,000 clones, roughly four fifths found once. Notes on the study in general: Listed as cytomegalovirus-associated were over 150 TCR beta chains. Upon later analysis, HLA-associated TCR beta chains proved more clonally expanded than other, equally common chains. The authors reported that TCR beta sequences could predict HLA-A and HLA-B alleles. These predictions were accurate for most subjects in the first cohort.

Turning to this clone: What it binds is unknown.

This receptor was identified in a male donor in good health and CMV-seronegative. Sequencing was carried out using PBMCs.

CDR3 in amino acids: CASRLANTGELFF. For the CDR3, the DNA is TGTGCCAGCAGACTAGCGAACACCGGGGAGCTGTTTTTT. The chain uses TRBV7-3 and TRBJ2-2, with a possible D match to TRBD2 (5 bases). The germline V gene encodes CDR1 SGHTA and CDR2 FQGTGA. The CDR3 is made up of 13 amino acids. V lost 6 bases to trimming and J lost 0 bases, with 5 bases between them.